Given below is one T cell receptor (beta chain) in context. PCR was performed using 60 Vbeta and 13 Jbeta primers. Sequenced by immunoSEQ multiplex PCR; TCRdb stores in-frame clones only, minus some. The sample has under 140,000 clones, about three quarters seen once; the top ten hold around 3.2%. The CDR3 is 12 residues long. Germline CDR1 is SQVTM and CDR2 is ANQGSEA. This record comes from a study of cytomegalovirus exposure and HLA in healthy donors. V and J are TRBV29-1 and TRBJ2-5, with 10 bases aligning to TRBD1. The better agreement between TRBJ2-7 and the DNA end casts doubt on the J call. Sequencing was done on a sample of PBMCs. The receptor was isolated from a woman between 55 and 75 years old in good health and CMV-seropositive. The CDR3: CSSGTGAGEQYF. The DNA of the CDR3 is TGCAGCTCCGGGACAGGGGCCGGCGAGCAGTACTTC.